Below, 6 T cell receptor beta chains from the same sample are listed, as sequenced in a study. MiXCR was run by TCRdb on the 5' RACE reads, yielding one entry per CDR3 protein. The sample holds about 57,000 distinct CDR3 sequences; around 26% are singletons and the top ten take about 3%. The sequencing input was tumor-infiltrating memory CD4+ T cells sorted from the breast tumor. As for subset: memory CD4+ T cells, CD4+CD45RO+CD25-. The receptors originated from a female donor with breast cancer.

The chain recombines TRBV7-9 with TRBJ1-1; no clear D gene. This CDR3 has 14 amino acids. Germline V gene data show CDR1 as SEHNR and CDR2 as FQNEAQ (reference sequence). Trimming stripped 7 bases from V and 1 base from J, with 13 bases between. CDR3 DNA: TGTGCCAGCACCCTGGCCCCACCGAACACTGAAGCTTTCTTT. Residues: CASTLAPPNTEAFF.

A few counts support this clonotype. The chain couples TRBV7-2 to TRBJ1-5; D uncertain. The germline gives CDR1 SGHTA, CDR2 FQGNSA. V was cut by 5 bases and J by 0 bases, with 14 bases left in between. This CDR3 is 16 amino acids long. The CDR3 sequence: CASSLPTVYSNQPQHF. The CDR3 bases are TGTGCCAGCAGCCTCCCCACAGTATATAGCAATCAGCCCCAGCATTTT.

As concerns this clonotype: One end of the junction does not line up with germline, which may come from a read error. The chain carries TRBV10-3 and TRBJ2-1; 9 bases align to TRBD2. The germline CDR1 and CDR2 sequences are ENHRY and SYGVKD. This CDR3 region has 17 residues. The CDR3 DNA reads as TGTGACATCAGGCCGAGGCCCGGGGGACTAGCCTCCAATGAGCAGTTCTTC. Encoded protein: CDIRPRPGGLASNEQFF.

This clonotype was detected only a few times. The rearrangement links TRBV24-1 to TRBJ2-1; no definite D call. Germline CDR1 and CDR2: KGHDR and SFDVKD. The CDR3 spans 13 residues. Trimming stripped 5 bases from V and 7 bases from J, with 11 bases between. The CDR3 loop is CATSGMGRNEQFF. In DNA form, the CDR3 reads TGTGCCACCAGTGGTATGGGTCGGAATGAGCAGTTCTTC.

This clonotype has only a few counts. This sequence joins TRBV2 and TRBJ1-6, with D hard to call. The germline CDR1 and CDR2 sequences are SNHLY and FYNNEI. CDR3 size: 13 residues. V lost 6 bases, J lost 4 bases, and 7 bases lay in between. CDR3 loop: CASRDQYNSPLHF. As DNA, the CDR3 is TGTGCCAGCAGGGATCAATATAATTCACCCCTCCACTTT.

This chain connects TRBV5-1 to TRBJ1-1, with D unclear. The germline CDR1 and CDR2 sequences are SGHRS and YFSETQ. The CDR3 sequence is 12 residues long. V was trimmed by 7 bases and J by 0 bases, leaving 7 bases between them. The DNA of the CDR3 is TGCGCCAGCGGGGAGGTGAACACTGAAGCTTTCTTT. The encoded protein is CASGEVNTEAFF.